The 4 T cell receptor beta chains below come from one sample, sequenced in a study of tumour-infiltrating T cells in Burkitt lymphoma. Here immunoSEQ multiplex PCR was the method, and the copy in TCRdb shows in-frame clones only, minus some. The sample carries about 520 clones, just under 95% recorded once. Sequencing used tumor tissue. These receptors were collected from a human donor with Burkitt lymphoma.

The chain employs TRBV2 and TRBJ1-2, with D maybe TRBD1 (6 bases). The CDR3 extends over 15 amino acids. Trimming pared 10 bases from V and 6 bases from J, leaving 24 bases between. Per germline, CDR1 SNHLY and CDR2 FYNNEI. The chain's CDR3 is CANFAEDRIVDGYTF. CDR3 DNA: TGTGCCAACTTCGCCGAAGACAGGATAGTTGATGGCTACACCTTC.

The chain couples TRBV10-2 to TRBJ1-1, with 10 bases matching TRBD1. The CDR3 extends over 18 amino acids. Germline CDR1 reads WSHSY; CDR2 reads SAAADI. V gave up 7 bases and J gave up 1 base; unmatched junction bases: 15. Here the CDR3 DNA reads TGCGCCAGCAAACGGGGCTGGGGACAGGGGACGAGGAACACTGAAGCTTTCTTT. This codes for CASKRGWGQGTRNTEAFF.

The chain couples TRBV15 to TRBJ2-1; 7 bases are shared with TRBD2. Trimming removed 0 bases from V and 4 bases from J; junction bases left unmatched: 6. CDR1 LNHNV and CDR2 YYDKDF come from the germline V gene (reference sequence). The CDR3 covers 16 residues. As DNA, the CDR3 is TGTGCCACCAGCAGAGAGGCGTCTAGCGGATACAATGAGCAGTTCTTC. It encodes CATSREASSGYNEQFF.

The chain combines TRBV25-1 with TRBJ1-1; 7 bases are a match to TRBD1. Germline V gene sequence: CDR1 MGHDK, CDR2 SYGVNS. J gave up 1 base and V 11 bases, and 7 bases lay outside the gene matches. This CDR3 region has 13 residues. In nucleotides, the CDR3 is TGTGCCTGTAAACGGACAGGGAACACTGAAGCTTTCTTT. The encoded protein is CACKRTGNTEAFF.